Presented here are 26 T cell receptor beta chains from one specimen sequenced in a study of blood T cells in healthy people across ages. It was with a sample-barcoded 5' primer and a J-beta primer mix that a second PCR of roughly 6 to 12 cycles was run. TCRdb reprocessed the 5' RACE reads with MiXCR, giving one entry per CDR3 protein. The sample lists approximately 800,000 distinct CDR3 sequences; less than 60% were seen once. The sample consisted of blood. The receptors were gathered from a man older than 75 in good health.

J is TRBJ2-3 and V is TRBV20-1; TRBD1 aligns across 11 bases. V was clipped by 2 bases and J by 3 bases; unmatched bases: 10. Per the germline V gene, CDR1 is DFQATT and CDR2 is SNEGSKA (reference sequence). There are 17 residues in the CDR3. The CDR3 DNA follows: TGCAGTGCTAGACAAATCTGGGACAGGGGGACGACAGATACGCAGTATTTT. This sequence encodes CSARQIWDRGTTDTQYF.

About this clonotype: This could be a read error, since a much larger clone is one nucleotide away. The chain joins TRBV20-1 to TRBJ1-6; TRBD1 aligns across 8 bases. Trimming removed 4 bases from V and 7 bases from J; junction bases left unmatched: 6. The germline CDR1 and CDR2 sequences are DFQATT and SNEGSKA (reference sequence). The CDR3 is 14 amino acids. The DNA for the CDR3 is TGCAGTGCTAAGGACAGGGCAATGAATTCACCCCTCCACTTT. This codes for CSAKDRAMNSPLHF.

The CDR3 DNA reads as TGCAGCGTTGACAAAAGCTCCTACAATGAGCAGTTCTTC. Translated, it gives CSVDKSSYNEQFF. The V call is TRBV29-1, the J call TRBJ2-1; D unclear. CDR3 length: 13 amino acids. Looked up from germline, CDR1 is SQVTM and CDR2 is ANQGSEA. With 3 bases removed from V and 0 bases from J, the gap between germline ends came to 6 bases.

This clonotype showed up just a few times. The chain employs TRBV6-5 and TRBJ2-1; D is possibly TRBD1 or TRBD2 (5 bases each). The CDR3 has 15 residues. V was pared by 2 bases and J by 8 bases, with 16 bases between. The germline V gene encodes CDR1 MNHEY and CDR2 SVGAGI. The CDR3 bases are TGTGCCAGCAGTTACGAAGGGGACGGTCTTTATGAGCAGTTCTTC. It codes for CASSYEGDGLYEQFF.

The chain combines TRBV4-3 with TRBJ2-5; 10 bases fit TRBD1. This CDR3 has 15 residues. V dropped 3 bases and J dropped 11; count of bases not matched to a gene: 12. In germline, CDR1 is LGHNA, CDR2 YSLEER. The CDR3 nucleotides are TGCGCCAGCAGCCACCGGGACAGGGGAAACAATGAGCAGTACTTC. The encoded protein is CASSHRDRGNNEQYF.

This rearrangement joins TRBV7-9 to TRBJ1-1; TRBD1 matches 9 bases. Germline V lookup: CDR1 SEHNR, CDR2 FQNEAQ (reference sequence). CDR3 size: 16 residues. J lost 7 bases, V lost 4 bases, and 13 bases had no gene match. The chain's CDR3 is CASSSAGQGGRGEAFF. CDR3 DNA: TGTGCCAGCAGCTCAGCGGGACAGGGAGGAAGGGGTGAAGCTTTCTTT.

On this clonotype: Since a much larger clone is just one base distant, this may be a read error. The CDR3 loop reads CASNPSTSETQYF. CDR3 nucleotide sequence: TGTGCCAGCAATCCCAGCACGTCGGAGACCCAGTACTTC. This chain links TRBV12-3 or TRBV12-4 with TRBJ2-5; D is unresolved. The CDR3 has 13 residues. V lost 7 bases to trimming and J lost 5 bases, with 14 bases between them.

The rearrangement joins TRBV12-3 or TRBV12-4 to TRBJ2-7, with D unresolved. The end of the DNA fits TRBJ2-4 better, so the J call may be wrong. The CDR3 is 11 residues long. This CDR3 is CASSSGNIQYF. For the CDR3, the DNA is TGTGCCAGCAGCTCTGGTAACATTCAGTACTTC.

This clonotype was counted many times. This rearrangement joins TRBV6-6 to TRBJ2-7; D is perhaps TRBD1 (6 bases). Per the germline V gene, CDR1 is MNHNY and CDR2 is SVGAGI (reference sequence). Trimming pared 1 base from V and 4 bases from J, leaving 11 bases between. The CDR3 loop spans 14 amino acids. The CDR3 nucleotides are TGTGCCAGCAGTTACTTAAGGGGGTCGTACGAGCAGTACTTC. Translated, it gives CASSYLRGSYEQYF.

In this sample, this clonotype turned up a few times. V usage is TRBV4-3 and J usage is TRBJ2-6, with 11 bases matching TRBD1. The CDR3 runs 17 residues. The germline V gene encodes CDR1 LGHNA and CDR2 YSLEER. J was trimmed by 0 bases and V by 4 bases; bases with no gene match: 2. The CDR3 nucleotides are TGCGCCAGCAGCCCAGGGACAGGGGGCTCTGGGGCCAACGTCCTGACTTTC. It encodes CASSPGTGGSGANVLTF.

The V and J genes are TRBV29-1 and TRBJ2-3, with D possibly called TRBD1 or TRBD2 (5 bases each). Trimming removed 0 bases from V and 4 bases from J, with 11 bases in between. The germline gives CDR1 SQVTM, CDR2 ANQGSEA. The CDR3 is 14 residues long. Written as DNA, the CDR3 is TGCAGCGTTGAAGACACCGGGACGCCAGATACGCAGTATTTT. This sequence encodes CSVEDTGTPDTQYF.

This clonotype has ten or more counts. The chain recombines TRBV7-2 with TRBJ2-3; 10 nucleotides agree with TRBD2. With 3 bases clipped from V and 5 bases from J, the junction kept 8 bases outside the gene matches. The CDR3 totals 16 residues. Germline values: CDR1 SGHTA, CDR2 FQGNSA. CDR3 sequence reads: CASSFKREGLGDTQYF. The CDR3 DNA reads as TGTGCCAGCAGCTTTAAGCGGGAGGGCCTGGGAGATACGCAGTATTTT.

The rearrangement joins TRBV12-3 or TRBV12-4 to TRBJ2-3; possible D gene TRBD1, 7 bases. CDR3 length: 14 amino acids. V was cut by 4 bases and J by 4 bases, with 12 bases left in between. The CDR3: CASSSARGADTQYF. The CDR3 DNA follows: TGTGCCAGCAGTTCCGCCAGGGGGGCAGATACGCAGTATTTT.

Concerning this clonotype: This clone may be a read error of a much larger clone one base away. This chain links TRBV27 with TRBJ1-1; D unclear. CDR3 size: 14 residues. Germline V gives CDR1 MNHEY, CDR2 SMNVEV (reference sequence). V was trimmed by 2 bases and J by 2 bases, leaving 9 bases between them. The CDR3 is CASSLDGPNTEAFF. DNA of the CDR3: TGTGCCAGCAGTTTAGATGGGCCTAACACTGAAGCTTTCTTT.

The chain carries TRBV7-2 and TRBJ2-2, with a possible D match to TRBD2 (7 bases). Germline assignment: CDR1 SGHTA and CDR2 FQGNSA. The CDR3 is 16 amino acids. V was shortened by 4 bases and J by 7 bases, with 19 bases between the two germline ends. CDR3: CASSSIRGAAGGELFF. Written as DNA, the CDR3 is TGTGCCAGCAGCTCGATACGGGGGGCTGCCGGCGGGGAGCTGTTTTTT.

The chain links TRBV6-2 or TRBV6-3 to TRBJ1-2; no definite D call. This CDR3 has 14 residues. The germline V and J ends were trimmed by 8 bases and 0 bases, with 13 bases remaining between them. Germline lookup yields CDR1 MNHEY and CDR2 SVGEGT. The CDR3: CASSEVRANYGYTF. The CDR3, as DNA: TGTGCCAGCTCCGAGGTTCGCGCTAACTATGGCTACACCTTC.

This clonotype was seen a few times. The chain employs TRBV7-2 and TRBJ1-2; a weak D match, TRBD1 (5 bases). Trimming removed 4 bases at V and 8 bases at J, with 14 bases between. The CDR3 is made up of 13 amino acids. Germline assignment: CDR1 SGHTA and CDR2 FQGNSA. The chain's CDR3 is CASSSSGYWGYTF. CDR3 in DNA: TGTGCCAGCAGCTCCTCAGGGTACTGGGGCTACACCTTC.

The V call is TRBV18, the J call TRBJ2-5; TRBD2 agrees at 7 bases. The J call may be mistaken, given a closer DNA end match to TRBJ2-7. The CDR3 is 17 amino acids. Germline CDR1 reads KGHSH; CDR2 reads LQKENI. DNA of the CDR3: TGTGCCAGCTCACCACTTAGGCTAGCGGACTACCTACGCGAGCAGTACTTC. This translates into CASSPLRLADYLREQYF.

This chain connects TRBV7-9 to TRBJ1-1; D is undetermined. V lost 3 bases and J lost 9, with 8 bases in between. The CDR3 consists of 11 residues. CDR1 is SEHNR, CDR2 FQNEAQ, per germline (reference sequence). The CDR3 here is CASSLGPQAFF. CDR3 DNA: TGTGCCAGCAGCTTGGGTCCTCAAGCTTTCTTT.

A few counts support this clonotype. J is TRBJ2-6 and V is TRBV18; D is uncertain. Germline loops: CDR1 KGHSH, CDR2 LQKENI. The CDR3 has 17 residues. Trimming removed 1 base at V and 3 bases at J, with 13 bases between. For the CDR3, the DNA is TGTGCCAGCTCACCACTAAACAGCCTGGGTGGGGCCAACGTCCTGACTTTC. Translation gives CASSPLNSLGGANVLTF.

The CDR3 coding sequence is TGCAGTGCTAGAGGGCGGGACGGAAATGGCTCTGGGGCCAACGTCCTGACTTTC. It is translated as CSARGRDGNGSGANVLTF. The chain employs TRBV20-1 and TRBJ2-6; perhaps TRBD2 as D (6 bases). Germline CDR1 reads DFQATT; CDR2 reads SNEGSKA (reference sequence). Trimming pared 1 base from V and 0 bases from J, leaving 16 bases between. This CDR3 contains 18 residues.

The table lists this clonotype with a few counts. The rearrangement links TRBV20-1 to TRBJ2-4; TRBD1 might be the D (6 bases). Germline V gene sequence: CDR1 DFQATT, CDR2 SNEGSKA (reference sequence). V was clipped by 5 bases and J by 1 base, with 12 bases between them. The CDR3 is made up of 14 amino acids. The CDR3 DNA sequence: TGCAGTGCTTTACCAGGGGCCGCCAAAAACATTCAGTACTTC. This encodes CSALPGAAKNIQYF.

This clonotype was counted a few times. The chain carries TRBV12-3 or TRBV12-4 and TRBJ1-2; 8 bases fit TRBD1. The V and J ends lost 7 bases and 4 bases, in that order; junction bases with no gene match: 8. The CDR3 length is 14 residues. In nucleotides, the CDR3 is TGTGCCAGCACCGCTGTTACAGGGGGCTATGGCTACACCTTC. This encodes CASTAVTGGYGYTF.

The chain links TRBV10-3 to TRBJ1-2; possible D gene TRBD1, 6 bases. Between the trimmed V and J ends, which lost 6 bases and 3 bases, there was a span of 11 bases. The V gene's germline CDR1 is ENHRY and CDR2 SYGVKD. This CDR3 region has 13 residues. For the CDR3, the DNA is TGTGCCATCAGGGACCAGGGGTACTATGGCTACACCTTC. It is translated as CAIRDQGYYGYTF.

V usage is TRBV2 and J usage is TRBJ1-1; D perhaps matches TRBD1 (6 bases). The CDR3 contains 15 residues. V lost 5 bases and J lost 0, with 13 bases in between. CDR1 SNHLY and CDR2 FYNNEI come from the germline V gene. CDR3 amino acids: CASSWDNRMNTEAFF. CDR3 nucleotide sequence: TGTGCCAGCAGTTGGGACAACCGAATGAACACTGAAGCTTTCTTT.

This clonotype occurred a few times. The chain is built from TRBV20-1 and TRBJ2-7; tentative D call: TRBD1 (6 bases). CDR1 and CDR2 from the germline V gene are DFQATT and SNEGSKA (reference sequence). Trimming left V 3 bases short and J 0 bases short, with 12 bases between. This CDR3 spans 14 amino acids. Here the CDR3 DNA reads TGCAGTGCTAGGGGACAAATGAGCTCCTACGAGCAGTACTTC. It codes for CSARGQMSSYEQYF.